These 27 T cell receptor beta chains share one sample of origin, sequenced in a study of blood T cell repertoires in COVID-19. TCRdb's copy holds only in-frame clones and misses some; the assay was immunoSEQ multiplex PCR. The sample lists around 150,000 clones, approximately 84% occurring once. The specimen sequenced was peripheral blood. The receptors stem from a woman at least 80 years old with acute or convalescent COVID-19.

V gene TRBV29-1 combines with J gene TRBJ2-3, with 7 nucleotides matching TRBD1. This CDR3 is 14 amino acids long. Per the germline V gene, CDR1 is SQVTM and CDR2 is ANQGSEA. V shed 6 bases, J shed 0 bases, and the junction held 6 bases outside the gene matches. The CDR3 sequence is CSVTGATSTDTQYF. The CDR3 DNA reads TGCAGCGTCACAGGGGCTACTAGCACAGATACGCAGTATTTT.

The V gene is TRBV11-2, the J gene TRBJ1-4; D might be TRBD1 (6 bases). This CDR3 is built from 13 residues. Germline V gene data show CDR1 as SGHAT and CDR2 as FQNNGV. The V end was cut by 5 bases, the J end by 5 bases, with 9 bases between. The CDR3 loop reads CASSLDRNEKLFF. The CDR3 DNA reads TGTGCCAGCAGCCTGGACAGAAATGAAAAACTGTTTTTT.

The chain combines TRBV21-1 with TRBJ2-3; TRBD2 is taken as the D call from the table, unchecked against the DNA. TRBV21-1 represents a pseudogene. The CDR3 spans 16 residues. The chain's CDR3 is CASSPPTSGLFDTQYF. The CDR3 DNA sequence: TGTGCCAGCAGCCCTCCGACTAGCGGGCTGTTCGATACGCAGTATTTT.

CDR3 bases: TGTGCCAGCAGGATAAGGACAGGGGATGAAAAACTGTTTTTT. Encoded protein: CASRIRTGDEKLFF. J is TRBJ1-4 and V is TRBV5-8; 9 bases match TRBD1. V trimming: 5 bases; J trimming: 6 bases; junction bases outside the gene matches: 5. Germline assignment: CDR1 SGHTS and CDR2 YDEGEE. The CDR3 loop spans 14 amino acids.

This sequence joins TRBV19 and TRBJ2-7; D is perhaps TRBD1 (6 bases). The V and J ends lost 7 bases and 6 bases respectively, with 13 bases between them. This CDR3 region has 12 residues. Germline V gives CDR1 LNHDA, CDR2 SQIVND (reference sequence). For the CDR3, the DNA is TGTGCCAGTATGGGGGCGACCGCCGAGCAGTACTTC. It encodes CASMGATAEQYF.

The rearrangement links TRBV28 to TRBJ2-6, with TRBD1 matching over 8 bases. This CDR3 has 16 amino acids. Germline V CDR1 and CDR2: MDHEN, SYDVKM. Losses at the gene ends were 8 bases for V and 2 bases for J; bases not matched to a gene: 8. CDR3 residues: CASVGQGRAGANVLTF. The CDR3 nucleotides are TGTGCCAGCGTCGGACAGGGACGGGCTGGGGCCAACGTCCTGACTTTC.

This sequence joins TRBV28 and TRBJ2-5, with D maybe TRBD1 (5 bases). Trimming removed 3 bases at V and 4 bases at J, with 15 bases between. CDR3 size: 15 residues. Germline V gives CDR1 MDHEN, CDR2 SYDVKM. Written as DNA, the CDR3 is TGTGCCAGCAGTTTCGGGCAGGGTTTTGGAGAGACCCAGTACTTC. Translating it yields CASSFGQGFGETQYF.

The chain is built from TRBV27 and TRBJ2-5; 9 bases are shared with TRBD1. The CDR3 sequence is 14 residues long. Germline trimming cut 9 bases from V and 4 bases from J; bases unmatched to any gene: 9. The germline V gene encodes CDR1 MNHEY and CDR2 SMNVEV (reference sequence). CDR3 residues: CASSGTGKGETQYF. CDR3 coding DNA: TGTGCCAGTAGTGGGACAGGGAAGGGAGAGACCCAGTACTTC.

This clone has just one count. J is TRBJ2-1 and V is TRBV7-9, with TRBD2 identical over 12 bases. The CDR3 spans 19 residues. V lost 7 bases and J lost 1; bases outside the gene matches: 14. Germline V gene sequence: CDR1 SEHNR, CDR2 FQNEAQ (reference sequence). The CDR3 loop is CASTKPPGLAGFSYNEQFF. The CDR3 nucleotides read TGTGCCAGCACCAAACCCCCGGGACTAGCGGGTTTTTCCTACAATGAGCAGTTCTTC.

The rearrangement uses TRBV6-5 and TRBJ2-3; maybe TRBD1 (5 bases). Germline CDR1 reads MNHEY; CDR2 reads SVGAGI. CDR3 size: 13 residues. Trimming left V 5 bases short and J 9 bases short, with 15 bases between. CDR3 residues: CASSLTQGATQYF. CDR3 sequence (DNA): TGTGCCAGCAGTCTCACGCAAGGGGCAACGCAGTATTTT.

CDR3 coding DNA: TGCGCCAGCAGCCACGGACAGGGACGCGGCTACACCTTC. It yields the protein CASSHGQGRGYTF. The chain recombines TRBV4-3 with TRBJ1-2, with 8 bases fitting TRBD1. The J segment lost 8 bases and the V segment lost 3 bases, leaving 5 bases of the junction unmatched. Germline-derived CDR1 and CDR2 are LGHNA and YSLEER. This CDR3 contains 13 residues.

The DNA of the CDR3 is TGTGCCAGTAGTAGGAGGACGGGGAGCACAGATACGCAGTATTTT. It translates to CASSRRTGSTDTQYF. V gene TRBV19 combines with J gene TRBJ2-3; a possible D gene is TRBD2 (5 bases). Germline-derived CDR1 and CDR2 are LNHDA and SQIVND (reference sequence). The length of the CDR3 is 15 residues. Trimming pared 4 bases from V and 0 bases from J, leaving 11 bases between.

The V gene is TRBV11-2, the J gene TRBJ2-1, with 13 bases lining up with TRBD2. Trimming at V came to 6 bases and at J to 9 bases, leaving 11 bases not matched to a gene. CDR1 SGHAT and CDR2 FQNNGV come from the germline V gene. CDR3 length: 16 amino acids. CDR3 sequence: CASRPKGTSGKAEQFF. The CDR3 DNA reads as TGTGCCAGCAGGCCTAAGGGGACTAGCGGGAAGGCTGAGCAGTTCTTC.

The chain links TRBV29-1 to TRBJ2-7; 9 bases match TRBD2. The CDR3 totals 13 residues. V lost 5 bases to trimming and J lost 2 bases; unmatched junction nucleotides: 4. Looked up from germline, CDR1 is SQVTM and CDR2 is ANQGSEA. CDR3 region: CSVRASGTYEQYF. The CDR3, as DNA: TGCAGCGTTCGGGCTAGCGGGACCTACGAGCAGTACTTC.

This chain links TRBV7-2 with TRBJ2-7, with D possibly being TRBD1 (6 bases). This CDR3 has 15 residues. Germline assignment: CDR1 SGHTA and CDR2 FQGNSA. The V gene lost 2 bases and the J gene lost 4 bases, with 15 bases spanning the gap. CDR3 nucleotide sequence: TGTGCCAGCAGCTTACATACAGGGTGGATGTACGAGCAGTACTTC. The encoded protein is CASSLHTGWMYEQYF.

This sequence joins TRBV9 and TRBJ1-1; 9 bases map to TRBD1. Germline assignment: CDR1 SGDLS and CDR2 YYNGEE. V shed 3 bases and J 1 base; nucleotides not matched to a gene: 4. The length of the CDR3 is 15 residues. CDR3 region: CASSETTGGNTEAFF. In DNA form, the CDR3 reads TGTGCCAGCAGCGAGACGACAGGGGGGAACACTGAAGCTTTCTTT.

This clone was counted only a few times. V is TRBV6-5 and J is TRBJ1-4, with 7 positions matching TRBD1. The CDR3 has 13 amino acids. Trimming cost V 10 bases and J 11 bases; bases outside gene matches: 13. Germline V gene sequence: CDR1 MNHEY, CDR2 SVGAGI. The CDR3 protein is CAIAGGTVAKLFF. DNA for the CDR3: TGTGCCATCGCGGGAGGGACAGTTGCGAAACTGTTTTTT.

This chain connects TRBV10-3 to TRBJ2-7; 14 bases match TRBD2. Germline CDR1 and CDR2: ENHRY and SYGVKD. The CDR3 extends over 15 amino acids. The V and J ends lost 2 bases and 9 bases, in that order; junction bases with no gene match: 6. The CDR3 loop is CAISEPGLAGALQYF. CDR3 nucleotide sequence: TGTGCCATCAGTGAGCCGGGACTAGCGGGAGCACTGCAGTACTTC.

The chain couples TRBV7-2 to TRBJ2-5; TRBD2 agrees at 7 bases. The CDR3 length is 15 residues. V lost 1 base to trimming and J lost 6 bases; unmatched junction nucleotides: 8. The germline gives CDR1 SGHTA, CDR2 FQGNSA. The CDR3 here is CASSLDSGGGKTQYF. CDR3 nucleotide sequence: TGTGCCAGCAGCTTAGATTCGGGGGGTGGGAAGACCCAGTACTTC.

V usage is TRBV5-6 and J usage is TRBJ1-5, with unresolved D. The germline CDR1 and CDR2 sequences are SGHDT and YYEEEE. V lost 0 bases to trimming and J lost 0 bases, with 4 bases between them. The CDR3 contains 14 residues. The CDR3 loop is CASSLGYSNQPQHF. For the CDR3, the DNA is TGTGCCAGCAGCTTGGGTTATAGCAATCAGCCCCAGCATTTT.

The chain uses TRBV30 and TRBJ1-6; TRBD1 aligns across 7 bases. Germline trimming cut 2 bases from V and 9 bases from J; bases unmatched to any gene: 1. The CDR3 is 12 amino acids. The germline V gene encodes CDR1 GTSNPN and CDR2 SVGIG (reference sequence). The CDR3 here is CAWSRDSSPLHF. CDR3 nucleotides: TGTGCCTGGAGTCGGGACAGTTCACCCCTCCACTTT.

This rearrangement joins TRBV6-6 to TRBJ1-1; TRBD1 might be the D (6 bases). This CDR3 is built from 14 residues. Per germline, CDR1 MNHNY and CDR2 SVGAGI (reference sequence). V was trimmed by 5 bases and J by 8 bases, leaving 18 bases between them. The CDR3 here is CASSVDTGQEEAFF. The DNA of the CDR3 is TGTGCCAGCAGTGTAGATACAGGGCAGGAGGAAGCTTTCTTT.

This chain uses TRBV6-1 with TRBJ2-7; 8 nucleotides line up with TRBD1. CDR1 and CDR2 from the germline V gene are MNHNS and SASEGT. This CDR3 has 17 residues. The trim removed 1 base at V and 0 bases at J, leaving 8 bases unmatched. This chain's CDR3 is CASSEGVGTGTSYEQYF. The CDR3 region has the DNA TGTGCCAGCAGTGAAGGGGTGGGGACAGGTACCTCCTACGAGCAGTACTTC.

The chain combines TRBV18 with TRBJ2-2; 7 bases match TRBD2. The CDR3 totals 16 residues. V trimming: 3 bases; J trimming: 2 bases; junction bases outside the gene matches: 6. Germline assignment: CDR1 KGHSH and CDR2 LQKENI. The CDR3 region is CASSPRLAVNTGELFF. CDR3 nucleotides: TGTGCCAGCTCACCTCGCCTAGCGGTCAACACCGGGGAGCTGTTTTTT.

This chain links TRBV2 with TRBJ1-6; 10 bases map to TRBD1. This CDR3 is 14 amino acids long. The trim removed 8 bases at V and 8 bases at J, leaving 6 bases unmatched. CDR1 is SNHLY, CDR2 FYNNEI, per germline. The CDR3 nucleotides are TGTGCCAGCTCCTGGACAGGGGGGGATTCACCCCTCCACTTT. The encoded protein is CASSWTGGDSPLHF.

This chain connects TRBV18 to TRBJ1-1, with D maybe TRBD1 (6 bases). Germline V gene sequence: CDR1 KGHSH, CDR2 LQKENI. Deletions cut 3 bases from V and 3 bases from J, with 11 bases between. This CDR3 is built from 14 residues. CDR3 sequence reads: CASSPTSGDTEAFF. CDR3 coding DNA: TGTGCCAGCTCACCTACATCAGGGGACACTGAAGCTTTCTTT.

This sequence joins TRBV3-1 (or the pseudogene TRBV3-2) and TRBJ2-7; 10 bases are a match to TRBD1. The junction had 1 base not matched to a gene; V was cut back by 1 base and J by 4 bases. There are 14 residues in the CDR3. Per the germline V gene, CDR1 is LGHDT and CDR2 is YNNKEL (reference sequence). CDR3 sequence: CASSQADRGYEQYF. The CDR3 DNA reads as TGTGCCAGCAGCCAAGCGGACAGGGGGTACGAGCAGTACTTC.